This TCR beta chain was identified in a study of T and B cells in COVID-19 patients. Study overall: Critical illness requiring mechanical ventilation or extracorporeal membrane oxygenation affected 12 of 20 active-infection patients.

From blood, about 240-550 ng of genomic DNA served as TRB template. BIOMED2 TRB-A/B primer pools were used in multiplex TRB PCR. MiXCR was run by TCRdb on the multiplex PCR reads, yielding one entry per CDR3 protein. Here the sample spans about 18,000 distinct CDR3 sequences, roughly 36% being singletons. Study-level findings and limits: Sorted SARS-CoV-2-responsive or tetramer+ T cells and CD4+, regulatory and CD8+ subsets were not yet sequenced. Patients with COVID-19 reportedly showed strongly skewed T cell receptor beta variable and joining gene usage. There were 2,000 to 2,500 TCR clusters exclusive to the recovered cohort, a few dozen with low generation probability.

On this clonotype: Its target is not known.

Germline CDR1 is DFQATT and CDR2 is SNEGSKA (reference sequence). The ends lost 1 base at V and 8 bases at J; junction bases unmatched: 3. This CDR3 region has 14 residues. V and J are TRBV20-1 and TRBJ2-1, with 12 positions matching TRBD2. The receptor was derived from a human donor with active COVID-19. The sequencing input was blood. The CDR3, as DNA: TGCAGTGCTAGAGCTAGCGGGGGGGCCCATGAGCAGTTCTTC. Its translation: CSARASGGAHEQFF.